This TCR beta chain derives from a study of blood T cell repertoires in COVID-19. Overall study context: Sites in the United States, Italy and Spain provided acute and convalescent COVID-19 samples. T cells, B-cell-depleted T cells, or PBMCs supplied cDNA or gDNA.

In the authors' workflow: Estimates of nucleated cell counts were drawn from the amplification of reference gene primers. Data came from immunoSEQ multiplex PCR; TCRdb stores just in-frame clones and leaves some out. For V, J and clone size, that table is used; D and trimming come from the DNA. This table has approximately 210,000 clones, about 83% appearing once. The receptor comes from a woman between 70 and 85 years old with active or convalescent COVID-19. The specimen was peripheral blood.

CDR3 sequence: CASSEPLAAYEQYF. The DNA for the CDR3 is TGTGCCAGCAGTGAGCCCCTAGCGGCCTACGAGCAGTACTTC. The chain is built from TRBV6-1 and TRBJ2-7, with TRBD2 identical over 7 bases. This CDR3 comprises 14 residues. CDR1 MNHNS and CDR2 SASEGT come from the germline V gene. V was pared by 3 bases and J by 2 bases, with 4 bases of the junction left unmatched.